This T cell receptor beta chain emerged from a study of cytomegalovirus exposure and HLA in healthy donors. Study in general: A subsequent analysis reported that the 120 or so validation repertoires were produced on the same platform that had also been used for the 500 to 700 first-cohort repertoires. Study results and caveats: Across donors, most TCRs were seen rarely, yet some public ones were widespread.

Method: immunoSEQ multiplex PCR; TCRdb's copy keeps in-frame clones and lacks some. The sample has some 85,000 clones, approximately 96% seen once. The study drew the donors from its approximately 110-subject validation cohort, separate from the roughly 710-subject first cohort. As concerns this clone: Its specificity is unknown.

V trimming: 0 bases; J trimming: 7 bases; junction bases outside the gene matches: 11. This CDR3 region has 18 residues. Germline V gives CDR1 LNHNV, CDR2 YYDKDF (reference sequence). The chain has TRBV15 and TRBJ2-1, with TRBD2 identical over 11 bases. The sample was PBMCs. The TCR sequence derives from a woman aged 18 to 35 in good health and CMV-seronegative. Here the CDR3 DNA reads TGTGCCACCAGCAGAGACTTACGACTAGCGGGACGGACTAATGAGCAGTTCTTC. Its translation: CATSRDLRLAGRTNEQFF.